The table lists the clone carrying this TCR beta chain with a few counts. Antigen: not known. Between the trimmed V and J ends, which lost 1 base and 4 bases, there was a span of 11 bases. Looked up from germline, CDR1 is SGHRS and CDR2 is YFSETQ. The CDR3 totals 14 residues. Data came from immunoSEQ multiplex PCR; TCRdb stores just in-frame clones and leaves some out. The repertoire consists of about 61,000 clones, with less than 80% occurring once and the leading ten covering roughly 1.2%. Prior to sequencing, the ViraFEST assay stimulated PBMC with viral peptide pools, which expanded the antigen-specific CD4+ T cells. Culture proceeded for 10 days, and CD4+ T cells were then isolated. Two doses of BNT162b2 or mRNA-1273 vaccine were administered to participants. This record belongs to a study of vaccination effects on CD4 cells after COVID-19. Overall study context: Post-vaccine specimens were collected at a median of 72 days following the second dose. Study outcomes and limitations: Vaccine- and infection-induced clones showed marked clonal contraction late following vaccination.

The clonotype comes from a human donor who received a COVID-19 vaccine. The sample in question was CD4+ T cells from PBMCs cultured with HCoV-229E spike peptides, obtained after COVID-19 vaccination. The chain joins TRBV5-1 to TRBJ1-1; no clear D. The CDR3 sequence: CASSLIGDSTEAFF. Written as DNA, the CDR3 is TGCGCCAGCAGCTTGATTGGGGATTCCACTGAAGCTTTCTTT.